The T cell receptor (beta chain) under discussion was sequenced for a study of blood T cell repertoires in COVID-19. Generated by immunoSEQ multiplex PCR, the TCRdb table keeps only in-frame clones and is missing some. The sample carries 120,000 to 150,000 clones, approximately 86% recorded once. CDR3 length: 15 residues. Looked up from germline, CDR1 is MNHEY and CDR2 is SMNVEV (reference sequence). V shed 3 bases, J shed 4 bases, and the junction held 6 bases outside the gene matches. Participants' own reports of clinical history determined their cohort assignment. V gene TRBV27 combines with J gene TRBJ1-1; 9 bases match TRBD1. What was sequenced was PBMCs or T cells enriched from blood (not recorded which). The origin of this receptor is a woman aged 40 to 50 who had recovered from COVID-19. The CDR3 here is CASSFEQGAPTEAFF. CDR3 nucleotides: TGTGCCAGCAGTTTTGAACAGGGGGCACCCACTGAAGCTTTCTTT.